The clone carrying this T cell receptor (beta chain) appeared a few times. Expressed TCRB transcripts were sequenced because the isolated RNA had all been reverse transcribed beforehand. Here immunoSEQ multiplex PCR was the method, and the copy in TCRdb shows in-frame clones only, minus some. The profile shows 300,000 to 350,000 clones, roughly 8% of them singletons. Germline CDR1 is KGHSH and CDR2 is LQKENI. Trimming took off 2 bases at V and 7 bases at J, with 18 bases between the two ends. The CDR3 has 16 amino acids. This record belongs to a study of beta chain features in type 1 diabetes. The sequence came from a woman between 18 and 29 years old in good health. V gene TRBV18 combines with J gene TRBJ1-5; D is perhaps TRBD1 (5 bases). Sequenced material: central memory CD4+ T cells from blood. CDR3 protein: CASSPSPVGGTQPQHF. The CDR3 coding sequence is TGTGCCAGCTCACCATCCCCAGTGGGGGGTACGCAGCCCCAGCATTTT.